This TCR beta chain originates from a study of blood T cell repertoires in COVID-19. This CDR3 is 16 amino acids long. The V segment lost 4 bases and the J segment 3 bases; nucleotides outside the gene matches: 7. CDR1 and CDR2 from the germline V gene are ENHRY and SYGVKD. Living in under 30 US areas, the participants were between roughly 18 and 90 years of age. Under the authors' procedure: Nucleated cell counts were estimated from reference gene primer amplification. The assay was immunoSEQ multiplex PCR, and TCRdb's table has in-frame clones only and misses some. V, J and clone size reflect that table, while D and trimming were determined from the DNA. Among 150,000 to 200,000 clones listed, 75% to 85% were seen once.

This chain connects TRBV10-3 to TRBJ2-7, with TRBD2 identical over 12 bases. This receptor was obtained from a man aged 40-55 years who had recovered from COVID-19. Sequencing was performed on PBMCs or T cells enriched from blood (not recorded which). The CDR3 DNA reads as TGTGCCATCAGTGGGGCCCCGACTAGCGGGGGCTACGAGCAGTACTTC. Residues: CAISGAPTSGGYEQYF.